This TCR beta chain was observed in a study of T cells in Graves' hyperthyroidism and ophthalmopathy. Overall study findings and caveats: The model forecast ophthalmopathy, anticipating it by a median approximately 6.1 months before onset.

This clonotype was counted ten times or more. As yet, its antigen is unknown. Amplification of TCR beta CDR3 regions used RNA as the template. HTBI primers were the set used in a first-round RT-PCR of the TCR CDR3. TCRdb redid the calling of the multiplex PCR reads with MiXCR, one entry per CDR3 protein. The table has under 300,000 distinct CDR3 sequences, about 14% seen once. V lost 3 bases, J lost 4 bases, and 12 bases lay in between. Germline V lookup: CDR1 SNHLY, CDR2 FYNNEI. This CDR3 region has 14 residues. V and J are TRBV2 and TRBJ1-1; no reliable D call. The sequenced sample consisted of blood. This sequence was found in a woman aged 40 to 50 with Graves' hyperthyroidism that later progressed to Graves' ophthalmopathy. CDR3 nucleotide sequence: TGTGCCAGCAGTGATCGGAATATAGGCACTGAAGCTTTCTTT. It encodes CASSDRNIGTEAFF.